The 15 T cell receptor beta chains reported below all come from one sample, sequenced in a study of shared T cell receptors in the human thymus. Using immunoSEQ multiplex PCR, the repertoire was profiled, and TCRdb retains in-frame clones only, with some absent. Among 540,000 or so clones listed, 75% to 85% were seen once. These data also formed part of another study, on human thymus T cells.

The sequenced material came from thymocytes. These receptors were collected from a boy under three years old with a congenital heart defect.

The V call is TRBV4-2, the J call TRBJ2-3; 12 bases align to TRBD2. There are 18 residues in the CDR3. Unmatched junction bases numbered 14, after V lost 0 bases and J lost 10 bases. Germline loops: CDR1 LGHNA, CDR2 YNFKEQ. The DNA for the CDR3 is TGTGCCAGCAGCCAAGAGGTGGCTAGCGGGAGGGTCCCCCATGCGCAGTATTTT. The encoded protein is CASSQEVASGRVPHAQYF.

The chain employs TRBV5-1 and TRBJ2-7; 9 nucleotides agree with TRBD1. Germline V gives CDR1 SGHRS, CDR2 YFSETQ. CDR3 length: 15 amino acids. V was pared by 1 base and J by 6 bases, with 8 bases of the junction left unmatched. CDR3 loop: CASSLYRDRAPEQYF. In DNA form, the CDR3 reads TGCGCCAGCAGCTTGTACAGGGACAGGGCGCCCGAGCAGTACTTC.

J is TRBJ1-5 and V is TRBV7-2; 7 bases are shared with TRBD1. V lost 1 base and J lost 4; bases outside the gene matches: 4. Germline V lookup: CDR1 SGHTA, CDR2 FQGNSA. This CDR3 is built from 15 residues. The CDR3 nucleotides are TGTGCCAGCAGCTTAGGGGGACAGACAAATCAGCCCCAGCATTTT. Translation: CASSLGGQTNQPQHF. Complete variable domain (other parts from reference TRBV7-2 and TRBJ1-5): GAGVSQSPSNKVTEKGKDVELRCDPISGHTALYWYRQSLGQGLEFLIYFQGNSAPDKSGLPSDRFSAERTGGSVSTLTIQRTQQEDSAVYLCASSLGGQTNQPQHFGDGTRLSIL.

Written as DNA, the CDR3 is TGTGCCAGCAGTGAAATGGGACAGGGGGCGAAGCACGAGCAGTACTTC. It specifies CASSEMGQGAKHEQYF. This sequence joins TRBV6-1 and TRBJ2-7, with 12 bases that match TRBD1. Germline CDR1 is MNHNS and CDR2 is SASEGT. Trimming cost V 2 bases and J 5 bases; bases outside gene matches: 7. The CDR3 has 16 amino acids.

This clone turned up a few times. The chain recombines TRBV6-1 with TRBJ2-7; 7 positions match TRBD1. The germline V gene has CDR1 MNHNS and CDR2 SASEGT. V lost 6 bases to trimming and J lost 0 bases; unmatched junction nucleotides: 2. This CDR3 has 13 amino acids. CDR3 in DNA: TGTGCCAGCAGGGGACAGCTCTCCTACGAGCAGTACTTC. It yields the protein CASRGQLSYEQYF.

Only a few counts were recorded for this clone. This rearrangement joins TRBV7-9 to TRBJ1-4, with 8 nucleotides matching TRBD1. The CDR3 is 14 residues long. Trimming at V came to 5 bases and at J to 6 bases, leaving 5 bases not matched to a gene. The germline gives CDR1 SEHNR, CDR2 FQNEAQ (reference sequence). In DNA form, the CDR3 reads TGTGCCAGCAGCCAAGGACAGGGTTATGAAAAACTGTTTTTT. It codes for CASSQGQGYEKLFF.

The chain uses TRBV9 and TRBJ1-2; 7 nucleotides agree with TRBD1. Looked up from germline, CDR1 is SGDLS and CDR2 is YYNGEE. Trimming at V came to 0 bases and at J to 7 bases, leaving 18 bases not matched to a gene. This CDR3 region has 18 residues. CDR3 bases: TGTGCCAGCAGCGTAGAAAGGGGGCAGGGGCGGTACTATCGTGGCTACACCTTC. Translation: CASSVERGQGRYYRGYTF. Looking up the rest from reference TRBV9 and TRBJ1-2 gives the full variable domain: DSGVTQTPKHLITATGQRVTLRCSPRSGDLSVYWYQQSLDQGLQFLIQYYNGEERAKGNILERFSAQQFPDLHSELNLSSLELGDSALYFCASSVERGQGRYYRGYTFGSGTRLTVV.

This chain uses TRBV4-3 with TRBJ1-5; D gene uncertain. V shed 1 base and J shed 11 bases, with 15 bases lying between them. The germline CDR1 and CDR2 sequences are LGHNA and YSLEER. The CDR3 runs 14 residues. Here the CDR3 DNA reads TGCGCCAGCAGCCAAGGGTATCGGGTCGGGACCCAGCATTTT. It translates to CASSQGYRVGTQHF.

V and J are TRBV30 and TRBJ2-7; TRBD1 matches 9 bases. V gave up 6 bases and J gave up 1 base; unmatched junction bases: 4. The CDR3 totals 13 residues. Germline values: CDR1 GTSNPN, CDR2 SVGIG (reference sequence). The CDR3 loop is CACPGTGSYEQYF. The DNA of the CDR3 is TGTGCCTGCCCCGGGACAGGGTCCTACGAGCAGTACTTC.

The CDR3 bases are TGTGCCAGCAGCCAAGAGATTAGCGCGCAAGAGACCCAGTACTTC. Encoded protein: CASSQEISAQETQYF. The rearrangement links TRBV14 to TRBJ2-5, with a weak D call TRBD2 (5 bases). The V end lost 0 bases, the J end lost 2 bases, and 10 bases lay between the germline ends. This CDR3 spans 15 amino acids. In germline, CDR1 is SGHDN, CDR2 FVKESK.

The V gene is TRBV14, the J gene TRBJ2-7; tentatively, D is TRBD2 (7 bases). Trimming cost V 0 bases and J 3 bases, with 15 bases left between them. Germline values: CDR1 SGHDN, CDR2 FVKESK. This CDR3 spans 16 amino acids. The CDR3 reads CASSQDYGGAGYEQYF. Here the CDR3 DNA reads TGTGCCAGCAGCCAAGATTATGGGGGGGCCGGCTACGAGCAGTACTTC.

V usage is TRBV5-8 and J usage is TRBJ2-2; D is unclear. With 4 bases removed from V and 5 bases from J, the gap between germline ends came to 12 bases. This CDR3 contains 14 residues. In germline, CDR1 is SGHTS, CDR2 YDEGEE. The CDR3 nucleotides are TGTGCCAGCAGCCTCTTTTTGCGTACCGGGGAGCTGTTTTTT. Residues: CASSLFLRTGELFF.

This clone showed up just a few times. Here the CDR3 reads CATSRAGTGGNSSYEQYF. The CDR3 bases are TGTGCCACCAGCAGAGCGGGGACAGGGGGCAATAGCTCCTACGAGCAGTACTTC. V gene TRBV15 combines with J gene TRBJ2-5; TRBD1 matches at 12 bases. TRBJ2-7 explains the end of the DNA better; the J call may be wrong. This CDR3 contains 18 residues. CDR1 is LNHNV, CDR2 YYDKDF, per germline (reference sequence).

This clone was observed a handful of times. CDR3 region: CASSRDGSYEQYF. The DNA for the CDR3 is TGTGCCAGCAGTCGTGACGGGTCCTACGAGCAGTACTTC. This sequence joins TRBV25-1 and TRBJ2-7, with D uncertain. Germline-derived CDR1 and CDR2 are MGHDK and SYGVNS. The CDR3 extends over 13 amino acids. Trimming took 5 bases from V and 1 from J, leaving 9 bases between them.

The chain couples TRBV12-5 to TRBJ2-2; 8 positions agree with TRBD2. From germline, CDR1 is LGHNT and CDR2 FRNRAP. Trimming cost V 1 base and J 1 base; bases outside gene matches: 5. This CDR3 spans 17 amino acids. The DNA for the CDR3 is TGTGCTAGTGGTTTGGAAGGACTAGCCAGGAACACCGGGGAGCTGTTTTTT. Its protein is CASGLEGLARNTGELFF.